The next 32 T cell receptor beta chains were all read from a single sample in a study of OX40 agonist ivuxolimab in advanced cancers. This table comes from immunoSEQ multiplex PCR, and its TCRdb copy is limited to in-frame clones, with some not included. The sample consists of 85,000 to 95,000 clones, about 91% of them appearing once. The sample in question was CD4+ or CD8+ T cells sorted from blood, obtained in a trial of the OX40 agonist ivuxolimab. The source is an adult with an advanced solid tumor such as melanoma, head and neck, liver or kidney cancer.

This clone was recorded once. This rearrangement joins TRBV5-4 to TRBJ2-3; D gene ambiguous. V lost 1 base and J lost 6, with 9 bases in between. CDR1 and CDR2 from the germline V gene are SGHNT and YYREEE (reference sequence). CDR3 size: 13 residues. The CDR3 spells CASSLRLEDTQYF. As DNA, the CDR3 is TGTGCCAGCAGCTTGCGACTTGAGGATACGCAGTATTTT. The whole variable domain, remainder taken from reference TRBV5-4 and TRBJ2-3, is ETGVTQSPTHLIKTRGQQVTLRCSSQSGHNTVSWYQQALGQGPQFIFQYYREEENGRGNFPPRFSGLQFPNYSSELNVNALELDDSALYLCASSLRLEDTQYFGPGTRLTVL.

The rearrangement joins TRBV9 to TRBJ2-2; a weak D match, TRBD1 (6 bases). Germline loops: CDR1 SGDLS, CDR2 YYNGEE. V was clipped by 1 base and J by 4 bases, with 11 bases between them. This CDR3 contains 15 residues. The CDR3 nucleotides read TGTGCCAGCAGCGTAAGCAGGGGCAGCACCGGGGAGCTGTTTTTT. Protein product: CASSVSRGSTGELFF. Filled out from reference TRBV9 and TRBJ2-2, the complete variable domain reads DSGVTQTPKHLITATGQRVTLRCSPRSGDLSVYWYQQSLDQGLQFLIQYYNGEERAKGNILERFSAQQFPDLHSELNLSSLELGDSALYFCASSVSRGSTGELFFGEGSRLTVL.

This clone is a singleton in its sample. This chain connects TRBV30 to TRBJ1-2; the D is unclear. Per germline, CDR1 GTSNPN and CDR2 SVGIG (reference sequence). Trimming removed 3 bases at V and 4 bases at J, with 12 bases between. The CDR3 is 13 amino acids. The CDR3 sequence: CAWSETGLYGYTF. CDR3 DNA: TGTGCCTGGAGCGAAACGGGCCTCTATGGCTACACCTTC. Combining the CDR3 with reference TRBV30 and TRBJ1-2 gives the whole variable domain SQTIHQWPATLVQPVGSPLSLECTVEGTSNPNLYWYRQAAGRGLQLLFYSVGIGQISSEVPQNLSASRPQDRQFILSSKKLLLSDSGFYLCAWSETGLYGYTFGSGTRLTVV.

This chain connects TRBV19 to TRBJ2-7; D uncertain. CDR1 and CDR2 from the germline V gene are LNHDA and SQIVND (reference sequence). Trimming shortened V by 5 bases and J by 0 bases, and 8 bases separated the two germline ends. The CDR3 has 13 residues. DNA of the CDR3: TGTGCCAGTAGTTTGGTTCGCTCCTACGAGCAGTACTTC. It codes for CASSLVRSYEQYF.

The genes are TRBV29-1 and TRBJ2-5; no firm D call. This CDR3 has 13 amino acids. The germline V gene has CDR1 SQVTM and CDR2 ANQGSEA. V dropped 0 bases and J dropped 3 bases, with 8 bases sitting between them. CDR3 nucleotides: TGCAGCGTTGAAGATCACCTCAAAGAGACCCAGTACTTC. Amino acid sequence: CSVEDHLKETQYF.

The chain is built from TRBV14 and TRBJ2-7; 13 bases fit TRBD2. Trimming took 4 bases from V and 2 from J; bases not matched to a gene: 2. The CDR3 loop spans 15 amino acids. Germline loops: CDR1 SGHDN, CDR2 FVKESK. The CDR3 DNA reads TGTGCCAGCAGCCGAGGACTAGCGGGAGCCTACGAGCAGTACTTC. It is translated as CASSRGLAGAYEQYF.

CDR3 loop: CASSMGGPNQPQHF. The CDR3 DNA is TGTGCCAGTAGTATGGGCGGCCCCAATCAGCCCCAGCATTTT. The chain links TRBV19 to TRBJ1-5, with D unresolved. V was cut by 3 bases and J by 3 bases, with 9 bases left in between. The germline CDR1 and CDR2 sequences are LNHDA and SQIVND (reference sequence). This CDR3 contains 14 residues. Full variable domain (rest looked up from reference TRBV19 and TRBJ1-5): DGGITQSPKYLFRKEGQNVTLSCEQNLNHDAMYWYRQDPGQGLRLIYYSQIVNDFQKGDIAEGYSVSREKKESFPLTVTSAQKNPTAFYLCASSMGGPNQPQHFGDGTRLSIL.

This chain uses TRBV19 with TRBJ2-7, with D possibly TRBD2 on 6 matching bases. The CDR3 extends over 14 amino acids. Germline assignment: CDR1 LNHDA and CDR2 SQIVND (reference sequence). V was clipped by 6 bases and J by 2 bases, with 14 bases between them. Here the CDR3 reads CASRGREVAYEQYF. Written as DNA, the CDR3 is TGTGCCAGTAGGGGCAGGGAGGTCGCCTACGAGCAGTACTTC.

The J gene is TRBJ2-7, the V gene TRBV7-9; possible D gene TRBD1, 5 bases. Germline V gene data show CDR1 as SEHNR and CDR2 as FQNEAQ (reference sequence). CDR3 length equals 15 residues. Trimming stripped 5 bases from V and 3 bases from J, with 17 bases between. CDR3 in DNA: TGTGCCAGCAGCCATAGAAGGGGAAGGCGCTACGAGCAGTACTTC. Translation: CASSHRRGRRYEQYF. The full variable domain, its missing parts supplied by reference TRBV7-9 and TRBJ2-7, is DTGVSQNPRHKITKRGQNVTFRCDPISEHNRLYWYRQTLGQGPEFLTYFQNEAQLEKSRLLSDRFSAERPKGSFSTLEIQRTEQGDSAMYLCASSHRRGRRYEQYFGPGTRLTVT.

The chain is built from TRBV28 and TRBJ2-5; 8 positions agree with TRBD1. Germline CDR1 MDHEN, CDR2 SYDVKM. The CDR3 contains 14 residues. Unmatched junction bases numbered 10, after V lost 7 bases and J lost 6 bases. The CDR3 is CASNSGGPKKTQYF. The CDR3 region has the DNA TGTGCCAGCAATTCAGGGGGCCCCAAGAAGACCCAGTACTTC. Using reference TRBV28 and TRBJ2-5 for the parts outside the CDR3, the full variable domain is DVKVTQSSRYLVKRTGEKVFLECVQDMDHENMFWYRQDPGLGLRLIYFSYDVKMKEKGDIPEGYSVSREKKERFSLILESASTNQTSMYLCASNSGGPKKTQYFGPGTRLLVL.

This rearrangement joins TRBV5-1 to TRBJ2-7, with 8 bases fitting TRBD2. CDR1 SGHRS and CDR2 YFSETQ come from the germline V gene. Unmatched junction bases numbered 7, after V lost 3 bases and J lost 2 bases. The CDR3 spans 15 residues. Here the CDR3 reads CASSSTGRGPYEQYF. The CDR3 DNA reads as TGCGCCAGCAGCTCCACCGGGAGGGGACCCTACGAGCAGTACTTC.

The chain employs TRBV7-9 and TRBJ1-4; unclear D gene. The CDR3 sequence is 14 residues long. Per germline, CDR1 SEHNR and CDR2 FQNEAQ (reference sequence). Trimming shortened V by 4 bases and J by 6 bases, and 12 bases separated the two germline ends. For the CDR3, the DNA is TGTGCCAGCAGCTCATCAGATACCTATGAAAAACTGTTTTTT. Translation gives CASSSSDTYEKLFF.

The rearrangement uses TRBV29-1 and TRBJ1-2, with D possibly TRBD1 on 5 matching bases. The V end lost 1 base, the J end lost 2 bases, and 11 bases lay between the germline ends. From germline, CDR1 is SQVTM and CDR2 ANQGSEA. The CDR3 has 14 residues. CDR3 protein: CSVEVQEGNYGYTF. The CDR3 DNA is TGCAGCGTTGAAGTACAAGAGGGGAACTATGGCTACACCTTC.

This clone was counted a single time. V is TRBV18 and J is TRBJ2-7; D uncertain. V shed 6 bases and J shed 5 bases, with 11 bases lying between them. CDR1 KGHSH and CDR2 LQKENI come from the germline V gene. The CDR3 consists of 12 residues. The DNA for the CDR3 is TGTGCCAGCTCTCCCCCGGGTCACGAGCAGTACTTC. This gives the protein CASSPPGHEQYF.

The rearrangement links TRBV11-1 to TRBJ2-3; 7 nucleotides line up with TRBD1. The germline CDR1 and CDR2 sequences are SGHAT and FQDESV (reference sequence). The V gene end was trimmed by 6 bases and the J gene end by 0 bases; junction bases not matched to a gene: 3. The CDR3 length is 14 residues. CDR3 loop: CASRKGQSTDTQYF. DNA for the CDR3: TGTGCCAGCAGGAAGGGACAGAGCACAGATACGCAGTATTTT.

The chain has TRBV7-2 and TRBJ2-7, with 7 bases identical to TRBD2. This CDR3 comprises 15 residues. The V gene's germline CDR1 is SGHTA and CDR2 FQGNSA. J gave up 4 bases and V 6 bases, and 12 bases lay outside the gene matches. The CDR3 loop reads CASSSSGTGLYEQYF. DNA of the CDR3: TGTGCCAGCAGTTCATCCGGGACGGGACTATACGAGCAGTACTTC.

For the CDR3, the DNA is TGCGCCAGCAGCCGGGGGGAGACTGAGCAGTTCTTC. Its translation: CASSRGETEQFF. The chain employs TRBV5-1 and TRBJ2-1; 7 positions agree with TRBD2. Germline loops: CDR1 SGHRS, CDR2 YFSETQ. The CDR3 totals 12 residues. The trim removed 4 bases at V and 9 bases at J, leaving 4 bases unmatched.

The J gene is TRBJ2-5, the V gene TRBV30; D remains unclear. V lost 0 bases and J 5 bases, leaving 10 bases between the germline ends. Germline values: CDR1 GTSNPN, CDR2 SVGIG (reference sequence). The CDR3 covers 13 residues. Here the CDR3 reads CAWSVSGSETQYF. The CDR3 DNA reads TGTGCCTGGAGTGTTAGTGGGTCGGAGACCCAGTACTTC.

The V gene is TRBV6-6, the J gene TRBJ1-1; D remains unclear. Trimming left V 0 bases short and J 1 base short, with 9 bases between. CDR1 and CDR2 (germline): MNHNY, SVGAGI (reference sequence). This CDR3 is 15 amino acids long. The DNA of the CDR3 is TGTGCCAGCAGTTACTCGATCACAACGAACACTGAAGCTTTCTTT. It codes for CASSYSITTNTEAFF.

The V gene is TRBV18, the J gene TRBJ1-2; TRBD1 might be the D (6 bases). V gave up 3 bases and J gave up 0 bases, with 17 bases separating them. CDR3 size: 17 residues. Germline values: CDR1 KGHSH, CDR2 LQKENI. CDR3 in DNA: TGTGCCAGCTCACCCGCAGACCCCGGGACAACTAACTATGGCTACACCTTC. It yields the protein CASSPADPGTTNYGYTF.

This rearrangement joins TRBV5-1 to TRBJ1-1; D ambiguous. CDR1 and CDR2 from the germline V gene are SGHRS and YFSETQ. With 0 bases removed from V and 1 base from J, the gap between germline ends came to 7 bases. CDR3 length: 14 amino acids. The CDR3 DNA is TGCGCCAGCAGCTTGGAAACTTCGAACACTGAAGCTTTCTTT. Its protein product is CASSLETSNTEAFF.

This chain joins TRBV7-9 and TRBJ1-1, with 8 positions matching TRBD1. Germline lookup yields CDR1 SEHNR and CDR2 FQNEAQ (reference sequence). The CDR3 loop spans 14 amino acids. Trimming removed 4 bases from V and 11 bases from J; junction bases left unmatched: 12. The CDR3 DNA follows: TGTGCCAGCAGCTCAAGTGGACAGGGAGGCGCGGCTTTCTTT. It is translated as CASSSSGQGGAAFF.

This clone was counted once. This chain links TRBV19 with TRBJ1-5; D gene ambiguous. The CDR3 spans 15 residues. V was pared by 5 bases and J by 0 bases, with 11 bases between. The germline V gene encodes CDR1 LNHDA and CDR2 SQIVND (reference sequence). The chain's CDR3 is CASSLLPDSNQPQHF. Written as DNA, the CDR3 is TGTGCCAGTAGTCTACTGCCCGATAGCAATCAGCCCCAGCATTTT.

The chain combines TRBV19 with TRBJ2-6; 10 nucleotides match TRBD1. Trimming cost V 10 bases and J 1 base; bases outside gene matches: 13. The CDR3 has 18 residues. Per the germline V gene, CDR1 is LNHDA and CDR2 is SQIVND (reference sequence). The CDR3 loop is CATENAGTGASGANVLTF. In DNA, the CDR3 is TGTGCCACCGAGAACGCCGGGACAGGGGCGTCTGGGGCCAACGTCCTGACTTTC.

The chain joins TRBV28 to TRBJ1-1; D not certain. This CDR3 comprises 14 residues. Trimming pared 3 bases from V and 4 bases from J, leaving 12 bases between. In germline, CDR1 is MDHEN, CDR2 SYDVKM. CDR3 nucleotides: TGTGCCAGCAGTTTCGGCAGCATGGCCACTGAAGCTTTCTTT. The encoded protein is CASSFGSMATEAFF.

V and J are TRBV19 and TRBJ1-5; 7 bases align to TRBD1. After removal of 4 bases from V and 7 bases from J, the junction contained 10 bases not matched to a gene. Per germline, CDR1 LNHDA and CDR2 SQIVND (reference sequence). The CDR3 is made up of 15 amino acids. The CDR3 DNA sequence: TGTGCCAGTAGTAACAGACAGGGCCGGCGACAGCCCCAGCATTTT. It is translated as CASSNRQGRRQPQHF.

The V call is TRBV30, the J call TRBJ2-3, with D unclear. The germline CDR1 and CDR2 sequences are GTSNPN and SVGIG (reference sequence). Trimming shortened V by 2 bases and J by 7 bases, and 16 bases separated the two germline ends. This CDR3 is built from 14 residues. This CDR3 reads CAWSTTPTINTQYF. CDR3 coding DNA: TGTGCCTGGAGTACGACTCCCACTATTAATACGCAGTATTTT.

The chain carries TRBV10-2 and TRBJ2-3; TRBD1 aligns across 9 bases. Germline CDR1 WSHSY, CDR2 SAAADI. The CDR3 has 15 amino acids. V shed 8 bases, J shed 3 bases, and the junction held 9 bases outside the gene matches. CDR3 DNA sequence: TGCGCCAGCGGCCCCGGGACAGGGTTGACAGATACGCAGTATTTT. Amino acids: CASGPGTGLTDTQYF.

This rearrangement joins TRBV29-1 to TRBJ2-7; D gene ambiguous. V was trimmed by 4 bases and J by 1 base, leaving 8 bases between them. CDR3 length: 12 amino acids. Germline CDR1 is SQVTM and CDR2 is ANQGSEA. CDR3 sequence (DNA): TGCAGCGTTGGGACGGTATCCTACGAGCAGTACTTC. This gives the protein CSVGTVSYEQYF.

In DNA form, the CDR3 reads TGTGCCAGCAGTTACCGTCCACAGGGACCCGGTCAATGGTTCTTC. This gives the protein CASSYRPQGPGQWFF. The rearrangement joins TRBV6-5 to TRBJ2-1; D might be TRBD1 (6 bases). There are 15 residues in the CDR3. With 2 bases removed from V and 15 bases from J, the gap between germline ends came to 23 bases. Germline V gives CDR1 MNHEY, CDR2 SVGAGI.

V and J are TRBV27 and TRBJ2-7; a weak D match, TRBD2 (5 bases). Germline-derived CDR1 and CDR2 are MNHEY and SMNVEV (reference sequence). This CDR3 is built from 13 residues. Trimming cost V 2 bases and J 7 bases, with 12 bases left between them. CDR3 protein: CASSLIGSREQYF. The CDR3 nucleotides are TGTGCCAGCAGTTTAATAGGGAGTCGGGAGCAGTACTTC.

J is TRBJ2-7 and V is TRBV13; a weak D match, TRBD2 (7 bases). In germline, CDR1 is PRHDT, CDR2 FYEKMQ (reference sequence). Trimming stripped 5 bases from V and 4 bases from J, with 18 bases between. This CDR3 region has 15 residues. The CDR3 DNA sequence: TGTGCCAGCAGCCGCGGCGGGGGCTCCGGGTACGAGCAGTACTTC. It specifies CASSRGGGSGYEQYF.